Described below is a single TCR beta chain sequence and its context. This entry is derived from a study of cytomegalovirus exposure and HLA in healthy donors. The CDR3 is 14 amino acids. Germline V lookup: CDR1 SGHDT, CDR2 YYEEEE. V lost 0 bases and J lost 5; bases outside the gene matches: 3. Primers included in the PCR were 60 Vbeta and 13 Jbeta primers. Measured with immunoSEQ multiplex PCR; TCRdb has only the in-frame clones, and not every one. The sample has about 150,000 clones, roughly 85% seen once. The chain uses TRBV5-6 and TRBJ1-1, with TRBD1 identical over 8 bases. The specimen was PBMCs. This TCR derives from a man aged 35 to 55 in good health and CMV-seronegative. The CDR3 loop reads CASSLVTGGTEAFF. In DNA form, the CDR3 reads TGTGCCAGCAGCTTGGTAACAGGGGGAACTGAAGCTTTCTTT.